The present TCR beta chain was sequenced within a study of cytomegalovirus exposure and HLA in healthy donors (dated by TCRdb to about 2017). Notes on the research overall: In an earlier analysis of approximately 500 of the donors, 250 to 350 Gb of sequence data and 90 million to 120 million unique TCR beta sequences from roughly 200 million T cells were reported. Approximately 300 gigabases of sequencing data and roughly 80 million unique TCR sequences made up an early release that covered some 640 HLA-typed donors. Among the approximately 430 genotyped donors, around 81% belonged to the genetic ancestry cluster associated with self-reported Caucasian donors. The study aimed to test whether cataloging public T cell receptors could reveal signatures of past pathogen exposure. The study used immunosequencing to profile the T cell repertoires of around 600 subjects and linked those repertoires to cytomegalovirus serostatus. Besides the first cohort of around 670 subjects, a separate validation cohort made up of roughly 120 different subjects was used. The study combined high-throughput TCR immunosequencing, statistical association of individual TCRs with disease status, and machine learning to predict cytomegalovirus infection status. A later analysis re-examined previously published TCR beta repertoires from more than 650 donors and added high-resolution HLA genotyping to investigate patterns of TCR occurrence. The later analysis used no new phenotypic data to find candidate immune exposures, relying instead on TCR beta sequences and their occurrence across donors. In an earlier analysis of a few hundred of the donors, high-throughput TCR beta sequencing was used to judge whether each TCR beta V gene segment behaved as functional or pseudogenic. Donor age, sex, ethnicity and CMV serostatus were compiled alongside the repertoire data. A later genetic analysis used genome-wide SNP genotypes for about 55% of the 666 donors, treating that subset as a discovery cohort. All discovery cohort repertoires had been generated using a single sequencing platform. Class I and class II HLA loci were covered by the typing at four-digit resolution. The number of typed donors differed by locus: about 620-640 for A, B, C, DRB1 and DQB1; approximately 540 for DQA1; around 580 for DPA1; and around 450 for DPB1. Because of strong linkage in the cohort, roughly five DR-DQ haplotypes were treated as single units for association and clustering. On average, about 240,000 unique TCR beta nucleotide sequences were sequenced per donor among about 400 genotyped donors of the cohort, with roughly a sixth of those sequences being non-productive. What the work shows at the level of the full study, not this receptor alone: Across donors, most TCR sequences were observed very rarely, whereas some public TCRs were present in many individuals. In a later analysis, the rate of TCR association differed among HLA loci, with DRB1 alleles having the most associated TCRs and HLA-C alleles having the fewest. Presence/absence analyses assumed roughly uniform sequencing depth across donors, an assumption that may not hold. A further reported finding was that TCR beta sequences accurately predicted the HLA-A and HLA-B alleles for most subjects in the first cohort. A later analysis associated 16,951 TCR beta sequences with specific HLA alleles at a false discovery rate of 0.05. An association between a missense DCLRE1C variant and V-gene and J-gene trimming of TCR beta chains was found in a later genetic analysis and replicated in an independent cohort. Most CMV-associated TCR beta chains appeared to be HLA-restricted in a later analysis, and the HLA associations seemed to be driven largely by CMV exposure. Compared with the roughly 670-donor mean, donors in an Asian-associated ancestry cluster had fewer N-insertions in productive TCRs, according to a later genetic analysis. The sequencing pipeline was judged likely to have produced a cluster of highly shared sequence variants as a technical artifact. Correlated functional status among segregating V segments might reflect linkage disequilibrium, but an unknown experimental factor could not be ruled out. In an earlier analysis of some 500 of the donors, most TCR beta V segments appeared in productive rearrangements about 87% or about 30% of the time, broadly matching IMGT annotations. The 87-base-pair reads could not distinguish some IMGT-functional V segments, including TRBV6-2 and TRBV6-3, so those segments were excluded. The study listed 150 to 200 TCR beta chains as associated with cytomegalovirus. Because HLA typing was missing for some donors at each locus, association tests included only the typed subset. The classifier was reported to diagnose cytomegalovirus status with high specificity and sensitivity in both the original cohort and the validation cohort. In this cohort, only TCR beta chains were sequenced, and detectable features were limited by the absence of alpha or paired-chain data. Because counts were too low, about 15 rarely observed V segments, including chromosome 9 orphons, were left out of the earlier analysis of over 550 of the donors. In vitro tests confirmed that three of the cytomegalovirus-associated TCR beta chains recognize cytomegalovirus antigens. Compared with equally common non-associated chains, HLA-associated TCR beta chains in a later analysis were more clonally expanded and had lower generation probabilities. When HLA alleles, especially DR and DQ, strongly co-occurred, attributing TCR associations to individual alleles was difficult. For the cohort, immune exposure information was limited to CMV serostatus. The authors suggested that the approach could potentially be generalized to other disease states and immunological phenotypes. Several of the top co-occurrence clusters appeared to be linked to parvovirus B19, influenza, CMV and Epstein-Barr virus, according to a later analysis.

The CDR3 holds 14 amino acids from the cysteine to the phenylalanine. Only CDR3 DNA remains: 42 bases, in frame from the first base. The germline V gene gives CDR1 as SGDLS and CDR2 as YYNGEE. As to this clone: The target of this receptor is not known. One junction end does not reproduce the germline sequence, and a read error may be involved. Other DNA sequences in this specimen translate into the identical CDR3.

Library preparation used the immunoSEQ multiplex PCR assay. The multiplex PCR relied on a mix of 60 forward primers for TCR Vbeta segments and 13 reverse primers for TCR Jbeta segments. The CDR3 region of rearranged TCR beta genes was amplified from genomic DNA by a multiplex PCR assay. The amplified TCR beta libraries were sequenced on the Illumina HiSeq System as 87-base-pair reads. On the study's bioinformatics: In a later analysis, some 80 million unique TCR beta chains were counted across the approximately 620 repertoires, and roughly 10 million of these chains were shared by at least two donors. A nearest-neighbor algorithm error-corrected the raw reads and collapsed the reads into unique sequences, merging closely related sequences to remove PCR and sequencing errors. CDR3 sequences were aligned to IMGT reference sequences to assign V, D and J gene segments. For a sequence to be retained, a match of at least six nucleotides to both a V gene segment and a J gene segment was required. Rearrangements were classified as productive when the CDR3 lacked stop codons and remained in frame with V and J, and all other rearrangements were classified as non-productive. Following IMGT convention, CDR3 was defined as the stretch from the second conserved V-encoded cysteine up to the conserved J-encoded phenylalanine. Sequences without an unambiguous match to a single V gene segment were excluded from the earlier analysis of 587 of the donors. In an earlier analysis of roughly 600 of the donors, a V segment was called functional when productive rearrangements were above 56.7%, and segregating when the standard deviation between donors exceeded 5%. To diagnose cytomegalovirus status from the catalog of TCR beta chain sequences, a statistical classification framework was built. In a later analysis, V and J genes were assigned by comparing TCR nucleotide sequences against IMGT/GENE-DB human TR gene sequences. In a later analysis, CDR3 sequences and most-parsimonious VDJ recombination scenarios were assigned using the TCRdist pipeline. In a later analysis, each TCR beta chain was defined by its CDR3 amino acid sequence together with its V-gene family, and reads without a unique V-gene family were excluded. To address suspected cross-contamination and a sequencing artifact, a later analysis removed 592 highly shared, low-generation-probability nucleotide sequences. A later analysis calculated a clonal expansion index for each public chain from normalized within-repertoire ranks of inferred template counts. In a later analysis, generation probabilities were computed with a VDJ recombination model fitted to out-of-frame rearrangements, and the resulting probabilities were checked against IGoR. In a later analysis, TCR-TCR, TCR-HLA and TCR-CMV co-occurrence was scored with hypergeometric tests, and a repertoire-size bias correction was applied to TCR pairs. A later analysis estimated false discovery rates by permuting HLA or CMV assignments 20 times. In a later analysis, co-occurring TCRs were grouped using DBSCAN, with TCRdist sequence similarity added in when clustering inside HLA-allele-positive subsets. For co-occurrence clustering, repertoires with fewer than 30,000 or more than 120,000 public chains were excluded, along with roughly 5 repertoires with anomalous nucleotide sharing. In its TCRdb copy, this immuneACCESS table keeps in-frame sequences only and misses some clones. Where compared with another copy, unresolved V genes explain less than half of these, and the others have no known cause. V, J and clone size are taken as reported in that table, and D and trimming were inferred from the DNA itself. In this sample the table shows some 160,000 clones, around 72% of which occur a single time. Approximately 7% of the sample is in the top ten clones.

In total, around 600 healthy bone marrow donors made up the cohort. All cohort members were sampled while nominally healthy, although unrecorded immune exposures were likely present. The donor tested CMV seropositive, placing the donor among the roughly 300 seropositive members of the cohort. Every donor gave a peripheral blood sample, and the peripheral blood mononuclear cells from that sample were used for TCR beta sequencing. The Qiagen DNeasy Blood Extraction Kit was used to extract genomic DNA from the blood cell samples. The sequenced sample consisted of PBMCs. The clonotype comes from a woman between 40 and 50 years old in good health and CMV-seropositive. This sequence uses TRBV9 and TRBJ1-1; 7 central bases correspond to TRBD1. The DNA sequence follows: TGTGCCAGCAGCACAGGGGACAAGGTTTCGGAAGCCTTCTTT. Its protein product is CASSTGDKVSEAFF.